One sample yielded the 15 T cell receptor beta chains listed below, sequenced in a study of early T cells in non-severe SARS-CoV-2 infection. TCRdb passed the 5' RACE reads through MiXCR, listing each CDR3 protein once. The sample consists of some 75,000 distinct CDR3 sequences, roughly an eighth of them appearing once. The sequenced sample consisted of whole blood. These receptors were taken from an adult who was a healthcare worker with PCR-confirmed SARS-CoV-2 infection or an uninfected control (not recorded which).

This rearrangement joins TRBV6-2 or TRBV6-3 to TRBJ2-1; 7 bases map to TRBD2. The CDR3 has 14 amino acids. Trimming cost V 6 bases and J 6 bases; bases outside gene matches: 8. The germline CDR1 and CDR2 sequences are MNHEY and SVGEGT. For the CDR3, the DNA is TGTGCCAGCAGCCGACCGACTAGCTTCAATGAGCAGTTCTTC. Translation: CASSRPTSFNEQFF.

This clonotype was seen at least ten times. The J gene is TRBJ2-1, the V gene TRBV20-1; 9 nucleotides match TRBD2. CDR3 size: 15 residues. CDR1 is DFQATT and CDR2 is SNEGSKA in the germline V gene (reference sequence). With 3 bases clipped from V and 3 bases from J, the junction kept 6 bases outside the gene matches. CDR3 coding DNA: TGCAGTGCTAGTAGGCGAGCGGGGGGCTACAATGAGCAGTTCTTC. This codes for CSASRRAGGYNEQFF.

This clonotype has ten or more counts. The chain joins TRBV5-1 to TRBJ2-3; 9 nucleotides agree with TRBD2. After removal of 0 bases from V and 4 bases from J, the junction contained 6 bases not matched to a gene. Germline V gene sequence: CDR1 SGHRS, CDR2 YFSETQ. CDR3 size: 16 residues. Here the CDR3 DNA reads TGCGCCAGCAGCTTGGGAGCGGGGGGCGGGGCAGATACGCAGTATTTT. It codes for CASSLGAGGGADTQYF. Full variable domain (rest looked up from reference TRBV5-1 and TRBJ2-3): KAGVTQTPRYLIKTRGQQVTLSCSPISGHRSVSWYQQTPGQGLQFLFEYFSETQRNKGNFPGRFSGRQFSNSRSEMNVSTLELGDSALYLCASSLGAGGGADTQYFGPGTRLTVL.

The V gene is TRBV5-5, the J gene TRBJ1-5; D remains unclear. This CDR3 has 14 amino acids. V lost 0 bases, J lost 0 bases, and 4 bases lay in between. From germline, CDR1 is SGHKS and CDR2 YYEKEE (reference sequence). The CDR3: CASSLEASNQPQHF. CDR3 DNA: TGTGCCAGCAGCTTGGAAGCTAGCAATCAGCCCCAGCATTTT.

The chain recombines TRBV7-9 with TRBJ2-5, with 7 bases that match TRBD2. Germline CDR1 reads SEHNR; CDR2 reads FQNEAQ (reference sequence). The V segment lost 1 base and the J segment 4 bases; nucleotides outside the gene matches: 6. The CDR3 length is 15 residues. In DNA form, the CDR3 reads TGTGCCAGCAGCTTAGTGGCAGGCGGGGGAGAGACCCAGTACTTC. Protein: CASSLVAGGGETQYF.

This clonotype has just a few counts. The chain has TRBV29-1 and TRBJ2-5; D is undetermined. The V gene's germline CDR1 is SQVTM and CDR2 ANQGSEA. Trimming shortened V by 4 bases and J by 2 bases, and 8 bases separated the two germline ends. This CDR3 spans 12 amino acids. For the CDR3, the DNA is TGCAGCGTTGGTCAGCTTCAAGAGACCCAGTACTTC. Translation gives CSVGQLQETQYF.

This clonotype was seen many times. The gene calls are TRBV30 and TRBJ1-1, with no clear D. Per germline, CDR1 GTSNPN and CDR2 SVGIG (reference sequence). The CDR3 is 11 amino acids. The germline V and J ends were trimmed by 1 base and 7 bases, with 7 bases remaining between them. CDR3 in amino acids: CAWSGAGEAFF. In nucleotides, the CDR3 is TGTGCCTGGAGTGGGGCCGGTGAAGCTTTCTTT. The full variable domain, in which reference TRBV30 and TRBJ1-1 provide the parts outside the CDR3, is SQTIHQWPATLVQPVGSPLSLECTVEGTSNPNLYWYRQAAGRGLQLLFYSVGIGQISSEVPQNLSASRPQDRQFILSSKKLLLSDSGFYLCAWSGAGEAFFGQGTRLTVV.

The chain links TRBV7-2 to TRBJ1-1; D possibly corresponds to TRBD1 (6 bases). Germline CDR1 reads SGHTA; CDR2 reads FQGNSA. Trimming pared 5 bases from V and 0 bases from J, leaving 7 bases between. CDR3 length: 13 residues. In nucleotides, the CDR3 is TGTGCCAGCAGCGGGGACATGAACACTGAAGCTTTCTTT. This translates into CASSGDMNTEAFF.

This clonotype came up many times. The chain employs TRBV6-6 and TRBJ2-3; D not certain. V was cut by 2 bases and J by 1 base, with 10 bases left in between. The CDR3 runs 15 residues. Germline V CDR1 and CDR2: MNHNY, SVGAGI (reference sequence). CDR3 coding DNA: TGTGCCAGCAGTTACAATGTCATGTGCACAGATACGCAGTATTTT. Protein product: CASSYNVMCTDTQYF.

This clonotype was counted only a few times. The gene calls are TRBV7-2 and TRBJ1-5; the D is unclear. Looked up from germline, CDR1 is SGHTA and CDR2 is FQGNSA. Trimming shortened V by 5 bases and J by 4 bases, and 9 bases separated the two germline ends. The CDR3 runs 13 residues. CDR3 sequence: CASSRALNQPQHF. The CDR3 nucleotides read TGTGCCAGCAGCCGCGCCCTAAATCAGCCCCAGCATTTT.

This clonotype was counted at least ten times. V usage is TRBV30 and J usage is TRBJ1-4; 7 nucleotides line up with TRBD1. CDR3 length equals 14 residues. The trim removed 4 bases at V and 4 bases at J, leaving 6 bases unmatched. Germline CDR1 GTSNPN, CDR2 SVGIG (reference sequence). CDR3 nucleotide sequence: TGTGCCTGGAACGCGGGACAGTTTAATGAAAAACTGTTTTTT. It specifies CAWNAGQFNEKLFF.

Many counts were recorded for this clonotype. The V call is TRBV10-1, the J call TRBJ2-7, with a possible D match to TRBD1 (5 bases). Trimming left V 5 bases short and J 0 bases short, with 14 bases between. Germline CDR1 and CDR2: WNHNN and SYGVQD (reference sequence). This CDR3 contains 15 residues. Here the CDR3 reads CASSPWQGSSYEQYF. CDR3 coding DNA: TGCGCCAGCAGTCCCTGGCAGGGAAGCTCCTACGAGCAGTACTTC.

There are many counts of this clonotype. The V gene is TRBV30, the J gene TRBJ2-5; D unresolved. The CDR3 totals 10 residues. V lost 5 bases and J 5 bases, leaving 6 bases between the germline ends. Looked up from germline, CDR1 is GTSNPN and CDR2 is SVGIG (reference sequence). CDR3 sequence: CAWGLETQYF. CDR3 DNA: TGTGCCTGGGGGTTGGAGACCCAGTACTTC.

This clonotype was seen only a few times. V and J are TRBV15 and TRBJ2-2, with D perhaps given as TRBD1 or TRBD2 (5 bases each). V was pared by 2 bases and J by 6 bases, with 16 bases between. Germline-derived CDR1 and CDR2 are LNHNV and YYDKDF (reference sequence). This CDR3 contains 16 residues. CDR3 nucleotide sequence: TGTGCCACCAGCAGAAGAAATCCCCGGGACCCCGGGGAGCTGTTTTTT. Translated: CATSRRNPRDPGELFF.

The chain joins TRBV27 to TRBJ1-6, with TRBD1 identical over 7 bases. The J segment lost 10 bases and the V segment lost 8 bases, leaving 8 bases of the junction unmatched. Germline-derived CDR1 and CDR2 are MNHEY and SMNVEV (reference sequence). This CDR3 is built from 13 residues. As DNA, the CDR3 is TGTGCCAGCTCTTGGACAGGTTACTCACCCCTCCACTTT. It yields the protein CASSWTGYSPLHF.